This TCR beta chain emerged from a study of Ad26.COV2.S vaccination and SARS-CoV-2 variants. Findings and caveats of the study: Ad26.COV2.S recipients had broader spike-specific TCRs (P = 0.0014). Vaccinees reportedly had broad spike-specific CD8+ and CD4+ T cell responses.

Stated treatment: about 20 received Ad26.COV2.S at low or high dose, single or two shots; about 5 received placebo; per-sample allocation not given. Sampling took place 63 days after the first vaccine or placebo injection. SARS-CoV-2 spike from the Wuhan strain was encoded by the vaccine, an Ad26 vector. Profiling relied on immunoSEQ multiplex PCR, and the TCRdb table lists in-frame clones only, not all of them. Of 440,000 or so clones in the sample, about 90% are singletons; the top ten hold about 1.7%. This clone was counted only a few times. The antigen is undetermined. This sequence was found in a person between 18 and 65 years old who received the Ad26.COV2.S COVID-19 vaccine or a placebo. The material was peripheral blood, obtained in a trial of Ad26.COV2.S vaccine versus placebo.

CDR3 in amino acids: CASSALSRAKNYNQPQHF. The DNA of the CDR3 is TGTGCCAGCAGCGCCCTCTCCAGGGCCAAAAATTACAATCAGCCCCAGCATTTT. This sequence joins TRBV7-9 and TRBJ1-5, with D possibly being TRBD1 (5 bases). CDR1 is SEHNR and CDR2 is FQNEAQ in the germline V gene (reference sequence). Deletions cut 5 bases from V and 3 bases from J, with 23 bases between. The CDR3 is 18 residues long.